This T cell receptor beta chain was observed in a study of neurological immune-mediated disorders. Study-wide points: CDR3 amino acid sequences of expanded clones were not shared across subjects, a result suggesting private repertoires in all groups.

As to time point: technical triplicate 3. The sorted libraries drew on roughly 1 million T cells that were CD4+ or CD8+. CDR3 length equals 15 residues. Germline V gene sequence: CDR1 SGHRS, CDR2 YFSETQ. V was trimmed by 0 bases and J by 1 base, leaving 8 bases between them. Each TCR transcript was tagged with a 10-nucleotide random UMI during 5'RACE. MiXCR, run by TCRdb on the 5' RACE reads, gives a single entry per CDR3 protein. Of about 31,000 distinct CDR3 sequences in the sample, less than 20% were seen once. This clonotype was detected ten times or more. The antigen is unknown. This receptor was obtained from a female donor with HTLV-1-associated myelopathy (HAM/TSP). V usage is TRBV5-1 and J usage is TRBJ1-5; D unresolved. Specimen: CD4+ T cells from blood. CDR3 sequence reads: CASSLVPGSNQPQHF. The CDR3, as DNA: TGCGCCAGCAGCTTGGTGCCAGGAAGCAATCAGCCCCAGCATTTT.